This T cell receptor (beta chain) derives from a study of shared clonotypes between healthy human individuals. Whole-study findings and limits: Collection of samples was limited to blood; tissue repertoires likely differ.

Donors included only healthy HIV-negative adults lacking recent acute infections or vaccinations. The CDR3 has 13 amino acids. The germline V gene encodes CDR1 SGHAT and CDR2 FQNNGV. V lost 6 bases and J 1 base, leaving 9 bases between the germline ends. For this clone: Its antigen is as yet unknown.

Researchers divided each subset's genomic DNA evenly across several immunoSEQ plates. Here immunoSEQ multiplex PCR was the method, and the copy in TCRdb shows in-frame clones only, minus some. In the table there are 450,000 to 500,000 clones, roughly 80% of which are singletons. The V gene is TRBV11-2, the J gene TRBJ1-2; D gene unclear. This TCR was sampled from a woman aged 40 to 50 in good health. Some clones in this sample may be carry-over from other donors' samples. Material: PBMCs. The CDR3 sequence: CASRLDHNYGYTF. CDR3 sequence (DNA): TGTGCCAGCAGACTGGACCATAACTATGGCTACACCTTC.